The entry below gives a single TCR beta chain sequence along with its context. TCRdb keeps only in-frame clones here, not all; method: immunoSEQ multiplex PCR. The sample records 95,000 to 100,000 clones, roughly 90% being singletons. This sample was taken from a study of blood T cell repertoires in COVID-19. Study context: Sample material is recorded as cDNA or gDNA derived from T cells, B-cell-depleted T cells, or PBMCs.

The CDR3 sequence is 16 residues long. Germline values: CDR1 SGDLS, CDR2 YYNGEE. The V and J ends lost 4 bases and 7 bases, in that order; junction bases with no gene match: 11. The sample consisted of peripheral blood. The V call is TRBV9, the J call TRBJ2-7, with 13 bases lining up with TRBD2. The receptor's source is a human donor with COVID-19, enrolled during active disease. The donor label of this sample is uncertain. CDR3 region: CASSNTLAGGPGEQYF. DNA of the CDR3: TGTGCCAGCAGCAATACACTAGCGGGGGGGCCGGGAGAGCAGTACTTC.